The rows below give T cell receptor beta chains drawn from one sample of a study of blood T cell repertoires in COVID-19. Assay used: immunoSEQ multiplex PCR; TCRdb lists only in-frame clones, some missing. The table lists under 350,000 clones, about 89% of them singletons. Material for sequencing was peripheral blood. These receptors were taken from a man in his forties with acute or convalescent COVID-19. The CDR3 runs from the conserved cysteine through the conserved F or W. A D gene is named only where the DNA matches it firmly. For some rows the clone size is stated as once, few or many, or as a class when expanded; others skip it.

J gene | V gene | D gene | clone size | CDR3 DNA | CDR3 protein
TRBJ1-1 | TRBV7-9 | TRBD1 | NA | TGTGCCAGCAGCTTGATGGACAGGGGGCTAACTTTCTTT | CASSLMDRGLTFF
TRBJ2-7 | TRBV29-1 | NA | NA | TGCAGCGTGACCGTAGGGACTCCGAGGGACGAGCAGTACTTC | CSVTVGTPRDEQYF
TRBJ2-7 | TRBV18 | NA | NA | TGTGCCAGCTCCCCAGCGGTAGCCGGATCCTACGAGCAGTACTTC | CASSPAVAGSYEQYF
TRBJ2-7 | TRBV24-1 | TRBD1 | NA | TGTGCCACCAGTGATCCGGGACAGGGGCATGAGCAGTACTTC | CATSDPGQGHEQYF
TRBJ2-3 | TRBV7-8 | TRBD2 | once | TGTGCCAGCAGCTTAGCGCTAGCGGGGCTCACAGATACGCAGTATTTT | CASSLALAGLTDTQYF
TRBJ1-2 | TRBV5-1 | TRBD1 | NA | TGCGCCAGCACAGATCCGGGACAGGGAAACTATGGCTACACCTTC | CASTDPGQGNYGYTF
TRBJ2-7 | TRBV5-4 | TRBD1 | few | TGTGCCAGCAGCGCCGGGACAGGTCCCTACGAGCAGTACTTC | CASSAGTGPYEQYF
TRBJ1-1 | TRBV7-6 | NA | NA | TGTGCCAGCAGCTTAGGAGGACACCTGAACACTGAAGCTTTCTTT | CASSLGGHLNTEAFF
TRBJ1-3 | TRBV7-6 | NA | NA | TGTGCCAGCAGCTTAGCGCCAGCGGGATCTGGAAACACCATATATTTT | CASSLAPAGSGNTIYF
TRBJ1-2 | TRBV25-1 | TRBD1 | NA | TGTGCCAGCAGTGAATTTGAGGACAGGGGAGGCTATGGCTACACCTTC | CASSEFEDRGGYGYTF
TRBJ1-1 | TRBV12-3/TRBV12-4 | NA | few | TGTGCCAGCAGTTTAACCAGAGACAGGAAAGCTTTCTTT | CASSLTRDRKAFF
TRBJ1-1 | TRBV11-2 | NA | NA | TGTGCCAGCAGCCACCAAGGGGGGGTCATGGCTTTCTTT | CASSHQGGVMAFF
TRBJ2-1 | TRBV7-9 | NA | once | TGTGCCAGCAGCTTCCCCCGAGTGGGAGACAATGAGCAGTTCTTC | CASSFPRVGDNEQFF
TRBJ2-1 | TRBV7-2 | TRBD1 | NA | TGTGCCAGCAGCCCTCGGGACAGGGTATACAATGAGCAGTTCTTC | CASSPRDRVYNEQFF
TRBJ1-1 | TRBV2 | NA | NA | TGTGCCAGCAGCACAGGGAGGGACACTGAAGCTTTCTTT | CASSTGRDTEAFF
TRBJ2-3 | TRBV5-4 | TRBD2 | NA | TGTGCCAGCAGCTTCGGACTAGCGGCAGATACGCAGTATTTT | CASSFGLAADTQYF
TRBJ1-6 | TRBV3-1/TRBV3-2 | NA | NA | TGTGCCAGCAGCCAGTCAGGCAATTCACCCCTCCACTTT | CASSQSGNSPLHF
TRBJ2-3 | TRBV5-1 | NA | NA | TGCGCCAGCAGCTTGGGCCCAGGGTTTAGGGGAAATACGCAGTATTTT | CASSLGPGFRGNTQYF
TRBJ2-3 | TRBV7-3 | TRBD2 | NA | TGTGCCAGCAGCTTAGCTAGCGGGGGGACCACAGATACGCAGTATTTT | CASSLASGGTTDTQYF
TRBJ2-2 | TRBV3-1/TRBV3-2 | NA | NA | TGTGCCAGCAGCCCCTTCACTGACGGGGAGCTGTTTTTT | CASSPFTDGELFF
TRBJ2-7 | TRBV2 | NA | NA | TGTGCCAGCCACTCGCGAGTCTACGAGCAGTACTTC | CASHSRVYEQYF
TRBJ1-1 | TRBV11-1 | TRBD1 | NA | TGTGCCAGCAGCTGGACAGGGTACACTGAAGCTTTCTTT | CASSWTGYTEAFF
TRBJ1-5 | TRBV5-5 | TRBD1 | NA | TGTGCCAGCAGCTTTTCAGGGGGCGATGGGCCCCAGCATTTT | CASSFSGGDGPQHF
TRBJ2-7 | TRBV7-8 | NA | NA | TGTGCCAGCAGCTCCCAGGCCCCGGGGGAGCAGTACTTC | CASSSQAPGEQYF
TRBJ1-2 | TRBV5-1 | TRBD1 | NA | TGCGCCAGCAGCGTGTCCGGGACAGGGTATGGCTACACCTTC | CASSVSGTGYGYTF
TRBJ2-7 | TRBV2 | NA | NA | TGTGCCAGCAGAGAAGGCCCGGGTCTTGCCTACGAGCAGTACTTC | CASREGPGLAYEQYF